This is a list of T cell receptor beta chains from one sample in a study of shared clonotypes between healthy human individuals. Produced via immunoSEQ multiplex PCR; TCRdb's table is partial and in-frame only. The sample yields 2 million or so clones, 85% to 95% seen once. Sequencing was carried out using naive CD8+ T cells sorted from blood. The source of these receptors is a man aged 18-30 years in good health. CDR3s include the opening cysteine and the closing phenylalanine or tryptophan. D genes are given only for firm matches. Clone size is stated in some rows and not others, as once, few, many or a class when expanded.

>TRBV5-6|.|TRBJ1-1|.
TGTGCCAGCAGCTTGGGGCTGTACACTGAAGCTTTCTTT
CASSLGLYTEAFF
>TRBV7-7|.|TRBJ2-1|.
TGTGCTAGCAGCTTAAGACTAGACAATGAGCAGTTCTTC
CASSLRLDNEQFF
>TRBV18|TRBD1|TRBJ1-5|.
TGTGCCAGCTCACAGGGACAGGGAGGCAATCAGCCCCAGCATTTT
CASSQGQGGNQPQHF
>TRBV4-3|.|TRBJ2-1|.
TGCGCCAGCAGCCAAGCTCGGACTCTCAACAATGAGCAGTTCTTC
CASSQARTLNNEQFF
>TRBV2|.|TRBJ2-3|.
TGTGCCAGCAGTGAAGCGCCAGCGGTCACAGATACGCAGTATTTT
CASSEAPAVTDTQYF
>TRBV7-9|TRBD1|TRBJ1-1|.
TGTGCCAGCAGCCAGACAGGGTTCATGAACACTGAAGCTTTCTTT
CASSQTGFMNTEAFF
>TRBV2|TRBD1|TRBJ2-2|.
TGTGCCAGCAGTGCCGGACAGGGTCCTGGGGAGCTGTTTTTT
CASSAGQGPGELFF
>TRBV28|.|TRBJ1-4|.
TGTGCCAGCAGCCAGCCACAAACAACTAATGAAAAACTGTTTTTT
CASSQPQTTNEKLFF
>TRBV7-9|TRBD2|TRBJ2-1|.
TGTGCCAGCAGTCTCCGGGACTATGACAATGAGCAGTTCTTC
CASSLRDYDNEQFF
>TRBV5-6|TRBD1|TRBJ1-3|.
TGTGCCAGCAGCTTCCCCCGGGGACAGGGAGACACCATATATTTT
CASSFPRGQGDTIYF
>TRBV7-9|TRBD1|TRBJ1-4|.
TGTGCCAGCAGCTTAGGGACAGGGGGCGAGGAAAAACTGTTTTTT
CASSLGTGGEEKLFF
>TRBV7-6|.|TRBJ2-7|once
TGTGCCAGCAGCTTAGAAATCGGCAGCTACGAGCAGTACTTC
CASSLEIGSYEQYF
>TRBV7-8|.|TRBJ2-7|.
TGTGCCAGCAGCTTTGCGGGGACACCCTCCTACGAGCAGTACTTC
CASSFAGTPSYEQYF
>TRBV7-2|.|TRBJ1-4|.
TGTGCCAGCAGGAGCTTGGGGGGAACTAATGAAAAACTGTTTTTT
CASRSLGGTNEKLFF
>TRBV13|.|TRBJ1-1|.
TGTGCCAGCAGCTTAGGCAGGGTCACTGAAGCTTTCTTT
CASSLGRVTEAFF
>TRBV5-1|.|TRBJ1-1|once
TGCGCCAGCAGCTTCTCGGAGGGGGTAGAAGCTTTCTTT
CASSFSEGVEAFF
>TRBV1|.|TRBJ2-1|.
TGCACCAGATCAGCGGGGGAGTGCCCCCATAACAATGAGCAGTTCTTC
CTRSAGECPHNNEQFF
>TRBV6-6|.|TRBJ2-1|.
TGTGCCAAGGTCGGGGGCCATAATGAGCAGTTCTTC
CAKVGGHNEQFF
>TRBV27|.|TRBJ1-2|.
TGTGCCAGCAGTTTATCGAAACAATATGTGACTAACTATGGCTACACCTTC
CASSLSKQYVTNYGYTF
>TRBV28|.|TRBJ2-1|.
TGTGCCAGCAGTTTTATTCCGGGGGAGCAGTTCTTC
CASSFIPGEQFF
>TRBV27|TRBD1|TRBJ2-3|.
TGTGCCAGCAGTTTTGGGACAGCTAGCACAGATACGCAGTATTTT
CASSFGTASTDTQYF
>TRBV10-2|.|TRBJ2-7|.
TGCGCCAGCAGGCCGACAGGTTCCGAGCAGTACTTC
CASRPTGSEQYF
>TRBV10-3|.|TRBJ2-7|.
TGTGCCATCAGTGACCCACCTGCAAGGGTCGAGCAGTACTTC
CAISDPPARVEQYF
>TRBV10-3|.|TRBJ2-3|.
TGTGCCATCAGTGAGTCGGCGACGACAGGGAGGACAGATACGCAGTATTTT
CAISESATTGRTDTQYF
>TRBV5-1|.|TRBJ2-1|once
TGCGCCAGCAGCTTTCGAAGTTTTGGGTACAATGAGCAGTTCTTC
CASSFRSFGYNEQFF
>TRBV7-9|.|TRBJ1-1|.
TGTGCCAGCAGCTTAGGTGCGAACACTGAAGCTTTCTTT
CASSLGANTEAFF
>TRBV10-1|.|TRBJ2-2|.
TGCGCCAGCAGTGAAAGACAGATGACCGGGGAGCTGTTTTTT
CASSERQMTGELFF
>TRBV5-1|.|TRBJ2-3|few
TGCGCCAGCAGCTTACCGGGTGATACGCAGTATTTT
CASSLPGDTQYF
>TRBV9|TRBD2|TRBJ2-1|.
TGTGCCAGCAGCGCCAAAGCGGGAGGGGGCTCCTACAATGAGCAGTTCTTC
CASSAKAGGGSYNEQFF
>TRBV30|.|TRBJ2-7|.
TGTGCCTGGAGTGTACGAGGGACCCCCTACGAGCAGTACTTC
CAWSVRGTPYEQYF
>TRBV5-4|.|TRBJ2-1|.
TGTGCCAGCAGCCAAACCCCGAATGAGCAGTTCTTC
CASSQTPNEQFF
>TRBV5-4|TRBD1|TRBJ1-2|.
TGTGCCAGCAGCCCGGGACAGGGAAACTATGGCTACACCTTC
CASSPGQGNYGYTF
>TRBV6-1|.|TRBJ2-7|.
TGTGCCAGCAGTGAAGCGGGCAGGGAGGTCTACGAGCAGTACTTC
CASSEAGREVYEQYF
>TRBV2|.|TRBJ1-1|.
TGTGCCAGCAGCCTATCCCGGGACGGGAACACTGAAGCTTTCTTT
CASSLSRDGNTEAFF
>TRBV7-9|.|TRBJ2-7|.
TGTGCCAGCAGCTCCGTAAGCTACGAGCAGTACTTC
CASSSVSYEQYF
>TRBV27|.|TRBJ1-1|.
TGTGCCAGCAGTGCGTTAGGGACTGAAGCTTTCTTT
CASSALGTEAFF
>TRBV11-2|.|TRBJ2-5|.
TGTGCCAGCAGCTACGGGGTTGGGGAGACCCAGTACTTC
CASSYGVGETQYF
>TRBV5-1|.|TRBJ2-7|.
TGCGCCAGCAGCTTAAAGGGCCGCTCCTACGAGCAGTACTTC
CASSLKGRSYEQYF
>TRBV7-8|TRBD1|TRBJ1-2|.
TGTGCCAGCAGCTCCGAAATTGGGACAGCAGAATATGGCTACACCTTC
CASSSEIGTAEYGYTF
>TRBV11-2|.|TRBJ2-1|.
TGTGCCAGCAGCGAGCAGTCGGGGGCGAATTTTCCCTACAATGAGCAGTTCTTC
CASSEQSGANFPYNEQFF
>TRBV6-1|.|TRBJ2-5|.
TGTGCCAGCAGTGGGGGGCCCCACTACTTC
CASSGGPHYF
>TRBV6-1|.|TRBJ2-7|few
TGTGCCAGCAGTGTCTACGAGCAGTACTTC
CASSVYEQYF
>TRBV30|.|TRBJ1-1|.
TGTGCCTGGAGTGTTTCCTGGGTCGGGATGAACACTGAAGCTTTCTTT
CAWSVSWVGMNTEAFF
>TRBV6-1|.|TRBJ2-7|.
TGTGCCAGCAGTGAAGGGTGGGGAGCCTACGAGCAGTACTTC
CASSEGWGAYEQYF
>TRBV19|.|TRBJ2-7|.
TGTGCCAGTAGTGTAGGACTACCCTACGAGCAGTACTTC
CASSVGLPYEQYF
>TRBV27|TRBD1|TRBJ1-4|.
TGTGCCAGCAGTTCCCTCCTACAGGGGGAGACATCAACTAATGAAAAACTGTTTTTT
CASSSLLQGETSTNEKLFF
>TRBV27|.|TRBJ1-2|.
TGTGCCAGCACCTCGGGAGGGAATGGCTACACCTTC
CASTSGGNGYTF
>TRBV9|.|TRBJ1-2|.
TGTGCCAGCAGCGTGGGGGACGGAGCACCTACTAACTATGGCTACACCTTC
CASSVGDGAPTNYGYTF
>TRBV5-8|.|TRBJ2-2|.
TGTGCCAGCAGCCCCTTGGGATCTGAAGCTGGGGAGCTGTTTTTT
CASSPLGSEAGELFF
>TRBV9|.|TRBJ2-7|.
TGTGCCAGCAGCGTAGAAGAAACCTACGAGCAGTACTTC
CASSVEETYEQYF
>TRBV2|TRBD1|TRBJ2-5|.
TGTGCCGGACAGGGGGCGGTGGAGACCCAGTACTTC
CAGQGAVETQYF